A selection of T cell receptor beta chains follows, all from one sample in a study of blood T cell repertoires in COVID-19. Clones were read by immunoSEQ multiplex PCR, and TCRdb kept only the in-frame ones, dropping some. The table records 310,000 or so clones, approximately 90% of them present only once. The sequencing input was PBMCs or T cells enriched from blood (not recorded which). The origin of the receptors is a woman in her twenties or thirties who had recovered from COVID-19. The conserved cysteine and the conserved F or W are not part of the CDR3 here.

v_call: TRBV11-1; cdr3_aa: ASSLVFRGLGNEQF
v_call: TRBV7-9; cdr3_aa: ASSSHALAGPGEQY
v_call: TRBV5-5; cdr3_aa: ASSSGTGRSEQY
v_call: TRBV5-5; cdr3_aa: ASSLVGVDEQY
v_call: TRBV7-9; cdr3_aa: ASSGRQSINSGNTIY
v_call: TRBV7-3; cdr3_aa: ASSDHSGLGEAF
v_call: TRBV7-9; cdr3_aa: ASSFGGTSTDTQY
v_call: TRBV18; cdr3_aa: ASSPLSKTVSYEQY
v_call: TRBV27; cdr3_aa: ASQRQGVDIQY
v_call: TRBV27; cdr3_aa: ASKAHRDPTGELF
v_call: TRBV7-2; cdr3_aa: ASSSPPGTGINEKLF
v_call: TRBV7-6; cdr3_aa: ASSKDRGRVTNEKLF
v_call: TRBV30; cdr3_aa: AWRGQGGSNQPQH
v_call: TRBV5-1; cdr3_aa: ASSLRAGGINEKLF
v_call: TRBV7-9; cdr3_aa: ASSPGEGALH
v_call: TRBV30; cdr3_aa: AWSVGTAPGQPQH
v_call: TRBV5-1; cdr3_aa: ASSLAPTYEQY
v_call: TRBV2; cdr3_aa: ASSAGLKYQETQY
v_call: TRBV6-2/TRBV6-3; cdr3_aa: ASSSTGANGYT
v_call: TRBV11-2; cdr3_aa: ASSPLAGIYNEQF
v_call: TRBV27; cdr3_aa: ASTVRKGGSYNSPLH
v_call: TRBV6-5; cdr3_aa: ATGVWGGKGYT
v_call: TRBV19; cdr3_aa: ASRGDTPRGGYT
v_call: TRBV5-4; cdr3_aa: ASSLQGMNTEAF
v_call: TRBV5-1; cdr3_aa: ASSLGGDQSYNEQF
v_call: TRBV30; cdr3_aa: AWDQGTQPQH
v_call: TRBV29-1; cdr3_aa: SLRGGTEAF
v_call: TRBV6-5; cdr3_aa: ASSPRDFEAF
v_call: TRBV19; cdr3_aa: ASRYSMNTEAF
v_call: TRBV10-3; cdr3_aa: AIRGGTSGENEQF
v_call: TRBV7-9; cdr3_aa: ASSLAGSTDTQY
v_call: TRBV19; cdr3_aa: ASSIRGPTVGEQY
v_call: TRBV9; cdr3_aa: ASSVGSRSSTDTQY
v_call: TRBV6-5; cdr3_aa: ASRPAGVGNQPQH
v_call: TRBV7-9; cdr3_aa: ASSFGPNQPQH
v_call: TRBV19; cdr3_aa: ASTPLSGFQAF
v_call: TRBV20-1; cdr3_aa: SASPLDRGNTEAF
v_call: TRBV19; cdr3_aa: ASSIAEKGGYT
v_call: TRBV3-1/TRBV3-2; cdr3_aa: ASSTTPSGGWNEQY
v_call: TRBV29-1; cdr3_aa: SVVRQRNTEAF